A single sample gave rise to the 2 T cell receptor beta chains below, sequenced in a study of tumor and adjacent non-tumor tissue in lung cancer. The template was RNA from unsorted bulk tissue. A modified ARM-PCR protocol with three rounds of nested PCR amplified TCRbeta. TCRdb reprocessed the multiplex PCR reads with MiXCR, giving one entry per CDR3 protein. The sample has roughly 67,000 distinct CDR3 sequences, about 60% seen once; the top ten hold just over 20%. Sequenced input: lung tumor tissue. The receptors originated from a man aged 45-65 years with non-small cell lung cancer.

A note on this clonotype: An end of the junction differs from the germline gene, which may be a read error. The chain couples TRBV11-3 to TRBJ2-3; perhaps TRBD1 as D (6 bases). Germline CDR1 SGHNT, CDR2 YENEEA. The CDR3 is 14 amino acids. The CDR3 DNA follows: TGTGCCAACAACTTATACAGGGCCTCAGATACACAGTATTTT. It codes for CANNLYRASDTQYF.

The chain has TRBV30 and TRBJ2-3; TRBD1 is a possible D gene (6 bases). V shed 2 bases and J shed 5 bases, with 20 bases lying between them. The CDR3 totals 16 residues. Germline-derived CDR1 and CDR2 are GTSNPN and SVGIG (reference sequence). The CDR3 DNA reads TGTGCCTGGAGTTCCAGGGGCTCGACCTTCCGAGATACGCAGTATTTT. This encodes CAWSSRGSTFRDTQYF.